This TCR beta chain was identified during a study of identical twins. Study results and caveats: Abundant beta clonotypes from cord blood had fewer insertions, unlike memory repertoires, which showed none. For out-of-frame alpha sequences shared by twins, low generation probability was in excess. Weaker excess twin sharing was observed in beta out-of-frame sequences.

Each donor (without exception) was a healthy Caucasian. This clonotype was seen ten or more times. Its antigen is not identified. TCRdb ran MiXCR on the 5' RACE reads and lists one entry per CDR3 protein. The repertoire holds 350,000 to 500,000 distinct CDR3 sequences, with under 20% as singletons. With V trimmed by 0 bases and J by 5 bases, 8 bases remained unmatched. Germline CDR1 DFQATT, CDR2 SNEGSKA (reference sequence). The CDR3 loop spans 16 amino acids. Source material: naive T cells sorted from blood. This chain links TRBV20-1 with TRBJ2-3; TRBD2 aligns across 10 bases. The origin of this receptor is a man in his fifties in good health. The CDR3 is CSAREGLATVIDTQYF. CDR3 DNA: TGCAGTGCTAGAGAGGGACTAGCGACCGTCATAGATACGCAGTATTTT.